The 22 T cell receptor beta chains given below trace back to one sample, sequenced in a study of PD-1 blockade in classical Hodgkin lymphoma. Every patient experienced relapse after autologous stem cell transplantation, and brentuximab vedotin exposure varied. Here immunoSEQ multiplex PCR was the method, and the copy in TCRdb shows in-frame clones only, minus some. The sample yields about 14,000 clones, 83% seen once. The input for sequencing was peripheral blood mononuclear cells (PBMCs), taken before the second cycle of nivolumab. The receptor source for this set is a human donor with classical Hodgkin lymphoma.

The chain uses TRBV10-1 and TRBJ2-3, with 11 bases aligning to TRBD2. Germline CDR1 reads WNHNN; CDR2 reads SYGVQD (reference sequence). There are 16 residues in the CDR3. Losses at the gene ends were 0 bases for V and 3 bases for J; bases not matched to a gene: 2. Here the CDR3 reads CASSESTSGATDTQYF. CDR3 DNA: TGCGCCAGCAGTGAGTCGACTAGCGGGGCTACAGATACGCAGTATTTT.

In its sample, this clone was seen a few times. Here the CDR3 reads CASSAPDRGPNTEAFF. Written as DNA, the CDR3 is TGTGCCAGCAGTGCCCCGGACAGGGGTCCGAACACTGAAGCTTTCTTT. The chain recombines TRBV27 with TRBJ1-1; the match to TRBD1 covers 9 bases. From germline, CDR1 is MNHEY and CDR2 SMNVEV (reference sequence). The V gene end was trimmed by 5 bases and the J gene end by 1 base; junction bases not matched to a gene: 8. The CDR3 spans 16 residues.

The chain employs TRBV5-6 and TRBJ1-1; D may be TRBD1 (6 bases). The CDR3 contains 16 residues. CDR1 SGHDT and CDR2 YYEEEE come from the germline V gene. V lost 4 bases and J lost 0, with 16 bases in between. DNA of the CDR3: TGTGCCAGCAGCCAACTACAGGGTACTTTGAACACTGAAGCTTTCTTT. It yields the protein CASSQLQGTLNTEAFF.

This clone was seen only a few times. Here the CDR3 DNA reads TGTGCCAGCAGACCCCCAGGCGGAGGGGAGGATGGCTACACCTTC. It translates to CASRPPGGGEDGYTF. The J gene is TRBJ1-2, the V gene TRBV7-9; perhaps TRBD1 as D (5 bases). The ends were cut back, 6 bases at V and 6 bases at J, with 20 bases in the middle. Germline V lookup: CDR1 SEHNR, CDR2 FQNEAQ (reference sequence). This CDR3 has 15 amino acids.

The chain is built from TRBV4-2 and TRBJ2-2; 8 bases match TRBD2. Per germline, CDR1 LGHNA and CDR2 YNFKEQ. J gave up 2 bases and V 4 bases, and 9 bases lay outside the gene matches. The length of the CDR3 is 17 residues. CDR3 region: CASSPEGGGTNTGELFF. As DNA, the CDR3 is TGTGCCAGCAGCCCGGAAGGCGGGGGGACAAACACCGGGGAGCTGTTTTTT.

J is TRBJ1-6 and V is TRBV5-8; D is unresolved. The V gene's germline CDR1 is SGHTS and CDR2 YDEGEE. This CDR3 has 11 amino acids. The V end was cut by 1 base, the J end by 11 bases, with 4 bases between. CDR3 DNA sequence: TGTGCCAGCAGCTTGATGACACCCCTCCACTTT. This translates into CASSLMTPLHF.

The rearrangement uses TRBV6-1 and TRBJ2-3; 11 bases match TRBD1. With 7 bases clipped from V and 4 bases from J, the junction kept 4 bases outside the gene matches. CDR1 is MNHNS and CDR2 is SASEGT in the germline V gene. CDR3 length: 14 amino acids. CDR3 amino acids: CASKMDRGPDTQYF. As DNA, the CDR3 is TGTGCCAGCAAAATGGACAGGGGGCCAGATACGCAGTATTTT.

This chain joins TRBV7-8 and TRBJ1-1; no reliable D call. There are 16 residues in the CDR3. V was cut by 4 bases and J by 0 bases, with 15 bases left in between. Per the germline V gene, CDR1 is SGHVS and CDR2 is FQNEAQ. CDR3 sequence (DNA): TGTGCCAGCAGCTCTTCGCCAACGGCGGTGAACACTGAAGCTTTCTTT. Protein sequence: CASSSSPTAVNTEAFF.

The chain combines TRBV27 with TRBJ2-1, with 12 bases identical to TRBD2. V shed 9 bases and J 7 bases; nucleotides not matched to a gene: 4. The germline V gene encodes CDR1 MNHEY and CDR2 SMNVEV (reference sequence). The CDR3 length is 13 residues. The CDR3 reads CASTSGGNNEQFF. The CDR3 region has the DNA TGTGCCAGTACTAGCGGGGGGAATAATGAGCAGTTCTTC.

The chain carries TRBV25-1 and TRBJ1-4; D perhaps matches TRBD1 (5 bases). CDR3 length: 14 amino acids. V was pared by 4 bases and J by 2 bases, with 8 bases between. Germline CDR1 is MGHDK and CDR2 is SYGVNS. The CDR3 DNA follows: TGTGCCAGCAGTGTCCGGGGGACTAATGAAAAACTGTTTTTT. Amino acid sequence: CASSVRGTNEKLFF.

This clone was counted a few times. CDR3 bases: TGTGCCAGCAGTTACGCGTCTAGCGGTGGCGAGCAGTACTTC. It specifies CASSYASSGGEQYF. This rearrangement joins TRBV6-5 to TRBJ2-7; 7 bases map to TRBD2. The V gene end was trimmed by 2 bases and the J gene end by 6 bases; junction bases not matched to a gene: 7. Germline CDR1 reads MNHEY; CDR2 reads SVGAGI. The CDR3 runs 14 residues.

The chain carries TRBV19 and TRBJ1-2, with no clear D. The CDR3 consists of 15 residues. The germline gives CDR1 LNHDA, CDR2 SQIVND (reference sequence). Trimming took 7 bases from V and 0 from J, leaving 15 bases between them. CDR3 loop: CASNLGALSNYGYTF. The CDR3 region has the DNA TGTGCCAGTAACCTGGGAGCACTTTCTAACTATGGCTACACCTTC. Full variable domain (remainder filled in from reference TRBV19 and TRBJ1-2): DGGITQSPKYLFRKEGQNVTLSCEQNLNHDAMYWYRQDPGQGLRLIYYSQIVNDFQKGDIAEGYSVSREKKESFPLTVTSAQKNPTAFYLCASNLGALSNYGYTFGSGTRLTVV.

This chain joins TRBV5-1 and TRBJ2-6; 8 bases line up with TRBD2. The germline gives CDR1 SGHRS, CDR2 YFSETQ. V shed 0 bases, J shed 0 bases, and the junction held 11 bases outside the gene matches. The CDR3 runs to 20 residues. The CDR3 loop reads CASSLVGLEAKLSGANVLTF. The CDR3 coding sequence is TGCGCCAGCAGCTTGGTGGGACTAGAGGCAAAACTCTCTGGGGCCAACGTCCTGACTTTC.

In nucleotides, the CDR3 is TGTGCCATCAGTGACCTACAGGAGGGAGAGACCCAGTACTTC. Amino acid sequence: CAISDLQEGETQYF. V and J are TRBV10-3 and TRBJ2-5; possible D gene TRBD2, 6 bases. The CDR3 is 14 amino acids. Germline V lookup: CDR1 ENHRY, CDR2 SYGVKD. With 3 bases removed from V and 4 bases from J, the gap between germline ends came to 12 bases.

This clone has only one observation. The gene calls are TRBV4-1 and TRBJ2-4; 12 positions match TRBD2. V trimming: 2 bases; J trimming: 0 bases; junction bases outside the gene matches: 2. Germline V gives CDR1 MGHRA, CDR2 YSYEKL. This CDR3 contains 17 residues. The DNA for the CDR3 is TGCGCCAGCAGCCAACTGACTAGCGGGGGAGCCAAAAACATTCAGTACTTC. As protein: CASSQLTSGGAKNIQYF.

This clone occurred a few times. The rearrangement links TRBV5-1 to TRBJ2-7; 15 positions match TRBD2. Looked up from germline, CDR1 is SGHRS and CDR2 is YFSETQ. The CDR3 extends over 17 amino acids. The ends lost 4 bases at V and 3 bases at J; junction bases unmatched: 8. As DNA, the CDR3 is TGCGCCAGCAGCAGGACTAGCGGGGGGGTTGTTGACTACGAGCAGTACTTC. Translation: CASSRTSGGVVDYEQYF.

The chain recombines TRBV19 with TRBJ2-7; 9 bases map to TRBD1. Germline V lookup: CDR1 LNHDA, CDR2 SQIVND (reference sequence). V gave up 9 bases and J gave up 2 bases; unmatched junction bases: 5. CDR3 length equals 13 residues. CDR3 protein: CASRDREAYEQYF. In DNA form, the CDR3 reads TGTGCCAGCCGGGACAGGGAGGCCTACGAGCAGTACTTC.

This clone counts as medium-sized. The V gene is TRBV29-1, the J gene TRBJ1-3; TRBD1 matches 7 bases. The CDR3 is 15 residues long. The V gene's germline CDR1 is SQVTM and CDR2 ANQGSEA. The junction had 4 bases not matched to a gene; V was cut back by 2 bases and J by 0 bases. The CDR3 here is CSVEYGDSSGNTIYF. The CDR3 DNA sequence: TGCAGCGTTGAATACGGGGACAGCTCTGGAAACACCATATATTTT.

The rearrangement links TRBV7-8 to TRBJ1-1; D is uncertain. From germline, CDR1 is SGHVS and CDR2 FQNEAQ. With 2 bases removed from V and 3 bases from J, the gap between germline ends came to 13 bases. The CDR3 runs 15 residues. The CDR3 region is CASSLFLSGDTEAFF. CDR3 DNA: TGTGCCAGCAGCTTATTTCTTAGCGGAGACACTGAAGCTTTCTTT.

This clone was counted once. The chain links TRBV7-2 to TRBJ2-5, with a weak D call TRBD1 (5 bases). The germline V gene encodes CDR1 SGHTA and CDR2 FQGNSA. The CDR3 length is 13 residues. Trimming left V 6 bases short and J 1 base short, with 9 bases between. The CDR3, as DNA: TGTGCCAGCAGTCCCAGGGTCCAAGAGACCCAGTACTTC. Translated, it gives CASSPRVQETQYF.

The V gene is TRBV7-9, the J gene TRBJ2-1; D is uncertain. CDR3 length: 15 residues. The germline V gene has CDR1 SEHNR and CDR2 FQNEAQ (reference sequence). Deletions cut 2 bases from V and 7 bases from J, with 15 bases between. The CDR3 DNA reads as TGTGCCAGCAGCTTACTTGGGCTAGACGGGAATGAGCAGTTCTTC. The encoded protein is CASSLLGLDGNEQFF.

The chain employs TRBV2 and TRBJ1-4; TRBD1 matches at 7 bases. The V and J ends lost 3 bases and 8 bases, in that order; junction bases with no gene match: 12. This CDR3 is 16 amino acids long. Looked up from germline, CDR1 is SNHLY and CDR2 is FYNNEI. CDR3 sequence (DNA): TGTGCCAGCAGTGATTTGAGTGCCGCCAGGGGGGAAAAACTGTTTTTT. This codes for CASSDLSAARGEKLFF.